This T cell receptor (beta chain) appears in the sequencing data of a study of tissue T cells after allogeneic stem cell transplantation. General study findings and limits: Alloreactivity or antigen specificity of tissue TCRs was not determined; some clones might be host cells.

The assay was immunoSEQ multiplex PCR, and TCRdb's table has in-frame clones only and misses some. The sample carries 3,000 to 4,500 clones, roughly 53% recorded once. V trimming: 6 bases; J trimming: 3 bases; junction bases outside the gene matches: 5. The CDR3 spans 13 residues. The germline V gene has CDR1 GFQATS and CDR2 STVNSAI. The sample's time point: mouse harvest day 14 after allogeneic transplant. Tail vein injection delivered 10^7 T-cell-depleted bone marrow cells and 10^6 splenic CD5+ T cells. As to this clone: Its antigen is unknown. Gene names refer to mouse genes. Read data end 1 residue before the CDR3 end; the end is taken from the germline J gene.

The chain joins TRBV20 to TRBJ2-7; 10 nucleotides align to TRBD2. Source material: gut tissue. The TCR originated in a female BALB/c mouse given C57BL/6 T cells with graft-versus-host disease after an allogeneic hematopoietic cell transplant. The sequenced CDR3 bases are TGTGGTGCGGCGGACTGGGGGTACTATGAACAGTAC. This codes for CGAADWGYYEQY. The entire CDR3 reads CGAADWGYYEQYF.